This T cell receptor beta chain stems from a study of cytomegalovirus exposure and HLA in healthy donors. Sequenced by immunoSEQ multiplex PCR; TCRdb stores in-frame clones only, minus some. The sample lists more than 250,000 clones, about nine tenths occurring once. As regards this clone: Its antigen is not identified.

Germline loops: CDR1 SGHTA, CDR2 FQGTGA. Unmatched junction bases numbered 7, after V lost 5 bases and J lost 6 bases. This CDR3 comprises 13 residues. Notes on the study in general: Rarity held for most TCR sequences, but there were some public TCRs that occurred in many donors. It was approximately 150 TCR beta chains that were listed as cytomegalovirus-associated. Testing in vitro showed a few CMV-associated chains specific for CMV antigens. Accounts indicate the classifier identified cytomegalovirus status with strong specificity and sensitivity.

The chain is built from TRBV7-3 and TRBJ2-7; 7 nucleotides agree with TRBD1. The sequence came from a woman between 18 and 29 years old in good health and CMV-seronegative. The sample taken for sequencing was PBMCs. CDR3 sequence (DNA): TGTGCCAGCAGCCTAGGGACAGACGGCGAGCAGTACTTC. Encoded protein: CASSLGTDGEQYF.